A single sample gave rise to the 18 T cell receptor beta chains below, sequenced in a study of T cells in tumors after PD-1 blockade. TCRdb's table, derived via immunoSEQ multiplex PCR, lists solely in-frame clones and lacks some. The table has 5,000 to 6,500 clones, roughly four fifths seen once. This specimen consisted of PBMCs, obtained after anti-PD-1 therapy. These TCRs come from a human donor with advanced basal cell or squamous cell carcinoma (not recorded which).

The chain joins TRBV28 to TRBJ2-7; D call uncertain. V lost 3 bases to trimming and J lost 3 bases, with 15 bases between them. The germline CDR1 and CDR2 sequences are MDHEN and SYDVKM. The CDR3 extends over 15 amino acids. The CDR3: CASSFPADSHYEQYF. CDR3 coding DNA: TGTGCCAGCAGTTTCCCCGCCGATTCCCACTACGAGCAGTACTTC.

The chain couples TRBV5-1 to TRBJ1-1, with D possibly being TRBD1 (5 bases). Germline CDR1 and CDR2: SGHRS and YFSETQ. There are 17 residues in the CDR3. V was clipped by 4 bases and J by 4 bases, with 23 bases between them. Here the CDR3 DNA reads TGCGCCAGCAGCCTCTCCCTAGTTCCGACAGCAGGCACTGAAGCTTTCTTT. It specifies CASSLSLVPTAGTEAFF. Full variable domain (rest looked up from reference TRBV5-1 and TRBJ1-1): KAGVTQTPRYLIKTRGQQVTLSCSPISGHRSVSWYQQTPGQGLQFLFEYFSETQRNKGNFPGRFSGRQFSNSRSEMNVSTLELGDSALYLCASSLSLVPTAGTEAFFGQGTRLTVV.

Only a few counts were recorded for this clone. This chain connects TRBV5-4 to TRBJ1-6, with D perhaps TRBD1 (5 bases). V was clipped by 3 bases and J by 7 bases, with 17 bases between them. The CDR3 is 16 residues long. Looked up from germline, CDR1 is SGHNT and CDR2 is YYREEE (reference sequence). The CDR3 is CASSYTGLGGNSPLHF. The CDR3 DNA follows: TGTGCCAGCAGCTACACAGGCTTGGGGGGGAATTCACCCCTCCACTTT.

The rearrangement joins TRBV7-9 to TRBJ1-2; no definite D call. V was shortened by 1 base and J by 2 bases, with 2 bases between the two germline ends. This CDR3 spans 12 amino acids. Per germline, CDR1 SEHNR and CDR2 FQNEAQ (reference sequence). CDR3 nucleotides: TGTGCCAGCAGCTTAGTGAACTATGGCTACACCTTC. Amino acid sequence: CASSLVNYGYTF.

The chain joins TRBV5-6 to TRBJ2-7, with 13 bases aligning to TRBD2. Germline values: CDR1 SGHDT, CDR2 YYEEEE. V lost 0 bases and J lost 6; bases outside the gene matches: 0. This CDR3 contains 14 residues. CDR3 in amino acids: CASSLGLAGGEQYF. In DNA, the CDR3 is TGTGCCAGCAGCTTGGGACTAGCGGGGGGCGAGCAGTACTTC.

The chain has TRBV5-6 and TRBJ1-4; D might be TRBD1 (6 bases). CDR3 length: 16 residues. The germline CDR1 and CDR2 sequences are SGHDT and YYEEEE. Trimming cost V 3 bases and J 4 bases, with 16 bases left between them. The CDR3, as DNA: TGTGCCAGCAGCTCAACAGGGAGAGGGGGTAATGAAAAACTGTTTTTT. Its protein product is CASSSTGRGGNEKLFF.

This clone was recorded once. The V call is TRBV7-2, the J call TRBJ2-7, with a weak D call TRBD2 (5 bases). Germline values: CDR1 SGHTA, CDR2 FQGNSA. The V end lost 5 bases, the J end lost 0 bases, and 11 bases lay between the germline ends. The length of the CDR3 is 14 residues. The CDR3 DNA reads as TGTGCCAGCAGCCTCTCCGGGGTCTCCTACGAGCAGTACTTC. Protein product: CASSLSGVSYEQYF.

V gene TRBV9 combines with J gene TRBJ2-1, with D perhaps given as TRBD1 or TRBD2 (5 bases each). Germline lookup yields CDR1 SGDLS and CDR2 YYNGEE. The V and J ends lost 4 bases and 2 bases respectively, with 13 bases between them. The CDR3 has 15 amino acids. The CDR3 sequence: CASSNRDAPYNEQFF. CDR3 in DNA: TGTGCCAGCAGCAACCGGGACGCTCCCTACAATGAGCAGTTCTTC.

The genes are TRBV10-3 and TRBJ2-3; D is unresolved. V was pared by 4 bases and J by 4 bases, with 9 bases between. CDR1 is ENHRY, CDR2 SYGVKD, per germline. This CDR3 has 13 residues. As DNA, the CDR3 is TGTGCCATCAGTGGCCGTAACGCAGATACGCAGTATTTT. Its translation: CAISGRNADTQYF.

The chain links TRBV4-2 to TRBJ2-3; 10 bases line up with TRBD2. The germline CDR1 and CDR2 sequences are LGHNA and YNFKEQ. CDR3 length equals 21 residues. V was pared by 1 base and J by 0 bases, with 16 bases of the junction left unmatched. CDR3: CASSQGLLRGAGGTSTDTQYF. CDR3 nucleotides: TGTGCCAGCAGCCAAGGACTCCTCCGAGGAGCGGGGGGGACTAGCACAGATACGCAGTATTTT.

The gene calls are TRBV14 and TRBJ2-7, with TRBD1 identical over 12 bases. V lost 6 bases to trimming and J lost 5 bases; unmatched junction nucleotides: 2. This CDR3 has 13 residues. Germline assignment: CDR1 SGHDN and CDR2 FVKESK. CDR3 bases: TGTGCCAGCAGGGGACAGGGGGCAAACGAGCAGTACTTC. Amino acids: CASRGQGANEQYF.

V and J are TRBV7-8 and TRBJ1-5; no firm D call. Germline V gives CDR1 SGHVS, CDR2 FQNEAQ. The CDR3 is made up of 17 amino acids. Between the trimmed V and J ends, which lost 1 base and 0 bases, there was a span of 13 bases. CDR3 protein: CASSLGRVLNSNQPQHF. Written as DNA, the CDR3 is TGTGCCAGCAGCTTAGGCCGGGTCCTAAATAGCAATCAGCCCCAGCATTTT.

This clone was found a few times. The rearrangement joins TRBV19 to TRBJ1-4; 7 bases match TRBD1. Germline assignment: CDR1 LNHDA and CDR2 SQIVND (reference sequence). The CDR3 contains 16 residues. J lost 4 bases, V lost 6 bases, and 11 bases had no gene match. The CDR3 sequence is CASSTADRLFNEKLFF. CDR3 bases: TGTGCCAGTAGCACGGCGGACAGGTTATTTAATGAAAAACTGTTTTTT.

The V and J genes are TRBV9 and TRBJ2-7; D is unclear. This CDR3 comprises 13 residues. V lost 3 bases to trimming and J lost 2 bases, with 9 bases between them. Germline V gene sequence: CDR1 SGDLS, CDR2 YYNGEE. CDR3 loop: CASSDGGTYEQYF. DNA of the CDR3: TGTGCCAGCAGCGATGGCGGAACCTACGAGCAGTACTTC.

The chain has TRBV6-5 and TRBJ2-2, with D unresolved. V lost 4 bases and J lost 6, with 12 bases in between. CDR1 is MNHEY and CDR2 is SVGAGI in the germline V gene. The CDR3 covers 14 residues. CDR3 nucleotides: TGTGCCAGCAGTTCGACCGGGTTGCCCGGGGAGCTGTTTTTT. This translates into CASSSTGLPGELFF.

This chain joins TRBV19 and TRBJ1-1; D remains unclear. Germline V CDR1 and CDR2: LNHDA, SQIVND (reference sequence). The CDR3 contains 17 residues. The ends were cut back, 2 bases at V and 4 bases at J, with 20 bases in the middle. The CDR3 nucleotides read TGTGCCAGTAGTATATCCCGCTCTGCGTTCCCTGGCACTGAAGCTTTCTTT. Translating it yields CASSISRSAFPGTEAFF. Supplemented by reference TRBV19 and TRBJ1-1, the full variable domain reads DGGITQSPKYLFRKEGQNVTLSCEQNLNHDAMYWYRQDPGQGLRLIYYSQIVNDFQKGDIAEGYSVSREKKESFPLTVTSAQKNPTAFYLCASSISRSAFPGTEAFFGQGTRLTVV.

The chain couples TRBV30 to TRBJ2-5; D gene unclear. Germline V gene sequence: CDR1 GTSNPN, CDR2 SVGIG (reference sequence). V was cut by 5 bases and J by 1 base, with 8 bases left in between. CDR3 length equals 12 residues. The CDR3 region is CAWGNFQETQYF. In DNA, the CDR3 is TGTGCCTGGGGGAATTTCCAAGAGACCCAGTACTTC.

This clone was seen more than once but under ten times. The CDR3, as DNA: TGTGCCAGCAGCTTGGTGGGTAGGGGGGATTCACCCCTCCACTTT. Amino acid sequence: CASSLVGRGDSPLHF. The chain couples TRBV5-5 to TRBJ1-6; maybe TRBD1 (6 bases). V lost 0 bases and J 8 bases, leaving 12 bases between the germline ends. This CDR3 region has 15 residues. Germline V gene data show CDR1 as SGHKS and CDR2 as YYEKEE (reference sequence). Together with reference TRBV5-5 and TRBJ1-6, the CDR3 gives the full variable domain: DAGVTQSPTHLIKTRGQQVTLRCSPISGHKSVSWYQQVLGQGPQFIFQYYEKEERGRGNFPDRFSARQFPNYSSELNVNALLLGDSALYLCASSLVGRGDSPLHFGNGTRLTVT.